Below, one T cell receptor (beta chain) is given with its context. Some clones are missing from TCRdb's copy, which holds only in-frame ones; the method was immunoSEQ multiplex PCR. This sample has about 250,000 clones; approximately 83% occur once, and the top ten carry 3.5% to 5.5%. The data are from a study of blood T cell repertoires in COVID-19. In the study overall: The United States, Italy and Spain supplied acute and convalescent COVID-19 samples.

The CDR3 loop spans 12 amino acids. From germline, CDR1 is SGHRS and CDR2 YFSETQ. The trim removed 0 bases at V and 12 bases at J, leaving 5 bases unmatched. Clinical history reported by participants formed the basis on which cohorts were assigned. Donors of Cohort 3 who recovered were those that had two negative PCRs, clearance, or symptom resolution. The chain has TRBV5-1 and TRBJ2-7, with TRBD1 identical over 8 bases. The sample comprised PBMCs or T cells enriched from blood (not recorded which). This receptor was identified in a woman in her twenties or thirties who had recovered from COVID-19. The CDR3 here is CASSLAGQAVYF. Written as DNA, the CDR3 is TGCGCCAGCAGCTTGGCGGGACAGGCCGTGTACTTC.